This T cell receptor beta chain was obtained from a study of cytomegalovirus exposure and HLA in healthy donors. Study findings and constraints: Available immune exposure information was restricted to CMV serostatus only. Associated with cytomegalovirus, according to the listing, were around 170 TCR beta chains. Three CMV-associated chains proved CMV antigen-specific in vitro.

Researchers ran the PCR with 60 Vbeta and 13 Jbeta primers. Some clones are missing from TCRdb's copy, which holds only in-frame ones; the method was immunoSEQ multiplex PCR. This repertoire shows approximately 150,000 clones, just under 75% found once; its top ten account for 1.5% to 2%. The CDR3 contains 14 residues. Germline V gene data show CDR1 as LGHNT and CDR2 as FRNRAP. The V end lost 1 base, the J end lost 2 bases, and 7 bases lay between the germline ends. Note on this clone: As yet, its antigen is unknown.

The sequence derives from a woman under 30 in good health and CMV-seronegative. The V and J genes are TRBV12-5 and TRBJ2-3; D not certain. Sequencing was carried out using PBMCs. The CDR3 nucleotides are TGTGCTAGTGGTTTGGGTACAGCCACAGATACGCAGTATTTT. This codes for CASGLGTATDTQYF.